The clone carrying this T cell receptor beta chain was counted a single time. The data were taken from a study of blood T cell repertoires in COVID-19. Study-wide background: In each case, the material was cDNA or gDNA derived from T cells, B-cell-depleted T cells, or PBMCs.

The method was immunoSEQ multiplex PCR; TCRdb's version includes in-frame clones alone and lacks a portion of them. The sample carries a few hundred thousand clones, 88% recorded once. V was clipped by 4 bases and J by 11 bases; unmatched bases: 10. There are 13 residues in the CDR3. CDR1 and CDR2 (germline): SGHTA, FQGNSA. The sequence derives from a woman aged 50 to 60 with acute COVID-19. Sequencing used PBMCs or T cells enriched from blood (not recorded which). This chain links TRBV7-2 with TRBJ1-1; 7 bases agree with TRBD1. CDR3 bases: TGTGCCAGCAGCTCAGGACAGGCTGGGCAGGCTTTCTTT. Protein sequence: CASSSGQAGQAFF.